This paragraph reports one TCR beta chain. The sample comes from a study of OX40 agonist ivuxolimab in advanced cancers. Clones were read by immunoSEQ multiplex PCR, and TCRdb kept only the in-frame ones, dropping some. This table holds 65,000 to 95,000 clones, roughly nine tenths found once. This material consisted of CD4+ or CD8+ T cells sorted from blood, taken in a trial of the OX40 agonist ivuxolimab. This TCR derives from an adult with an advanced solid tumor such as melanoma, head and neck, liver or kidney cancer.

The CDR3 protein is CASRIGTAYGNTIYF. The CDR3 region has the DNA TGTGCCAGCAGGATCGGGACAGCTTATGGAAACACCATATATTTT. The chain couples TRBV28 to TRBJ1-3, with TRBD1 identical over 7 bases. The CDR3 consists of 15 residues. The J segment lost 3 bases and the V segment lost 6 bases, leaving 8 bases of the junction unmatched. The germline V gene has CDR1 MDHEN and CDR2 SYDVKM. The full variable domain, with the rest looked up from reference TRBV28 and TRBJ1-3, is DVKVTQSSRYLVKRTGEKVFLECVQDMDHENMFWYRQDPGLGLRLIYFSYDVKMKEKGDIPEGYSVSREKKERFSLILESASTNQTSMYLCASRIGTAYGNTIYFGEGSWLTVV.